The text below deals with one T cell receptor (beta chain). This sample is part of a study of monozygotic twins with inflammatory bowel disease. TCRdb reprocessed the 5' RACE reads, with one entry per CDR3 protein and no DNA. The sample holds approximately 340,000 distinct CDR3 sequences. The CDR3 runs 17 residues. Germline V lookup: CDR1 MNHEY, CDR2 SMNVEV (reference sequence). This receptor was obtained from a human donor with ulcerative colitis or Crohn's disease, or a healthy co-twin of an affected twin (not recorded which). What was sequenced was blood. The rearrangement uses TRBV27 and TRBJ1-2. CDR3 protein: CASSLNNAQVANYGYTF.